This entry describes one T cell receptor (beta chain). The sample belongs to a study of blood T cell repertoires in COVID-19. Sequencing was performed with immunoSEQ multiplex PCR; in TCRdb, only in-frame clones are kept and a portion is missing. The sample holds under 300,000 clones, about 85% seen once. The material sequenced was peripheral blood. The source is a man aged 60-69 years who had recovered from COVID-19.

In DNA, the CDR3 is TGTGCCAGCAGCTCTTGGACAGGGGTTAGCTCCTACGAGCAGTACGTC. Encoded protein: CASSSWTGVSSYEQYV. The chain combines TRBV5-4 with TRBJ2-7; TRBD1 matches at 9 bases. The CDR3 has 16 residues. The ends lost 3 bases at V and 0 bases at J; junction bases unmatched: 7. CDR1 SGHNT and CDR2 YYREEE come from the germline V gene (reference sequence).